Described below is a single TCR beta chain sequence and its context. This sample was included in a study of OX40 agonist ivuxolimab in advanced cancers. Sequenced by immunoSEQ multiplex PCR; TCRdb stores in-frame clones only, minus some. The sample lists about 60,000 clones, 85% to 90% seen once, with approximately 4% in the top ten. V was cut by 4 bases and J by 6 bases, with 16 bases left in between. The CDR3 length is 14 residues. Germline CDR1 SGHAT, CDR2 FQNNGV. The specimen comprised CD4+ or CD8+ T cells sorted from blood, sampled in a trial of the OX40 agonist ivuxolimab. This sequence originates from an adult with an advanced solid tumor such as melanoma, head and neck, liver or kidney cancer. V gene TRBV11-2 combines with J gene TRBJ2-7, with TRBD1 as a possible D gene (5 bases). The CDR3 sequence is CASSSLRAASEQYF. In DNA, the CDR3 is TGTGCCAGCAGCTCCCTCAGGGCAGCCTCCGAGCAGTACTTC.